This entry lists 13 T cell receptor beta chains sequenced from one sample in a study of T cell clonality in common variable immunodeficiency. Using immunoSEQ multiplex PCR, the repertoire was profiled, and TCRdb retains in-frame clones only, with some absent. This sample comprises some 39,000 clones, none seen once only. The sequenced material came from peripheral blood mononuclear cells. Source of these receptors: a person aged 18 to 70 in good health.

This clone has a count of ten or more. The read ends 3 residues shy of where the CDR3 ends; the end is completed using the germline J gene. The chain employs TRBV5-1 and TRBJ2-1; 15 nucleotides line up with TRBD2. Germline assignment: CDR1 SGHRS and CDR2 YFSETQ. Trimming cost V 5 bases and J 0 bases; bases outside gene matches: 3. The CDR3 is 17 amino acids. The sequenced CDR3 bases are TGCGCCAGCAGGGCGGGACTAGCGGGAGGCTCCTACAATGAG. Amino acids: CASRAGLAGGSYNE. The whole CDR3 protein reads CASRAGLAGGSYNEQFF.

This clone was seen repeatedly, ten times or more. The CDR3 end falls 3 residues outside the read, so it is completed with the germline J gene. This rearrangement joins TRBV20-1 to TRBJ1-2, with 7 bases lining up with TRBD1. Germline V lookup: CDR1 DFQATT, CDR2 SNEGSKA (reference sequence). The CDR3 sequence is 13 residues long. With 0 bases clipped from V and 4 bases from J, the junction kept 2 bases outside the gene matches. This CDR3 reads CSAREGQSYGYTF. The part of the CDR3 DNA that was read is TGCAGTGCTAGAGAGGGACAGAGCTATGGC.

This clone was counted many times. The read terminates 3 residues ahead of where the CDR3 ends, so the germline J gene completes it. The chain combines TRBV20-1 with TRBJ2-5, with 8 bases aligning to TRBD2. V was pared by 3 bases and J by 4 bases, with 7 bases of the junction left unmatched. The CDR3 has 14 amino acids. Germline values: CDR1 DFQATT, CDR2 SNEGSKA (reference sequence). The part of the CDR3 DNA that was read is TGCAGTGCTAGGCTCCCCAGCGGGAGAGAGACC. Translating gives CSARLPSGRET. The full CDR3 is CSARLPSGRETQYF.

This clone has at least ten counts. The observed sequence ends 3 residues before the CDR3 terminus, with the missing tail filled in from the germline J gene. This chain connects TRBV6-2 or TRBV6-3 to TRBJ2-3; 7 bases are shared with TRBD2. V shed 1 base and J 4 bases; nucleotides not matched to a gene: 8. The CDR3 runs to 16 residues. Germline-derived CDR1 and CDR2 are MNHEY and SVGEGT. Incomplete CDR3 DNA: TGTGCCAGCAGTTACTTCCGGCGGGAGTACCCAGATACG. This codes for CASSYFRREYPDT. In full, the CDR3 is CASSYFRREYPDTQYF.

This clone was counted ten times or more. The read gets to within 3 residues of the CDR3 end, and the germline J gene fills in the rest. The V gene is TRBV27, the J gene TRBJ2-7, with TRBD1 matching 8 bases. CDR3 length: 15 amino acids. Germline loops: CDR1 MNHEY, CDR2 SMNVEV (reference sequence). Unmatched junction bases numbered 5, after V lost 3 bases and J lost 1 base. The part of the CDR3 DNA that was read is TGTGCCAGCAGTTTCGGACAGGGCCTTTCCTACGAG. This gives the protein CASSFGQGLSYE. The complete CDR3 reads CASSFGQGLSYEQYF.

This clone was seen repeatedly, ten times or more. The CDR3 is cut off 3 residues early in the read; its end comes from the germline J gene. The V call is TRBV5-6, the J call TRBJ1-2; TRBD1 agrees at 8 bases. The germline V gene has CDR1 SGHDT and CDR2 YYEEEE. The CDR3 totals 13 residues. The CDR3 DNA, read in part, is TGTGCCAGCAGCTTATCAGGGGGCGAGGGC. The encoded protein is CASSLSGGEG. The complete CDR3 protein is CASSLSGGEGYTF.

This clone was seen repeatedly, ten times or more. The DNA ends 3 residues before the CDR3 does, and the rest of the CDR3 is filled in from the germline J gene. This rearrangement joins TRBV2 to TRBJ2-3, with TRBD2 matching 9 bases. This CDR3 has 16 amino acids. The V gene's germline CDR1 is SNHLY and CDR2 FYNNEI. With 8 bases clipped from V and 1 base from J, the junction kept 10 bases outside the gene matches. The part of the CDR3 DNA that was read is TGTGCCAGCTATTCCTTAGCGGGAGCGGGCACAGATACG. It is translated as CASYSLAGAGTDT. The CDR3 in its entirety is CASYSLAGAGTDTQYF.

There are many counts of this clone. The observed sequence ends 3 residues before the CDR3 terminus, with the missing tail filled in from the germline J gene. The V and J genes are TRBV5-4 and TRBJ2-1, with 8 bases lining up with TRBD2. From germline, CDR1 is SGHNT and CDR2 YYREEE (reference sequence). Trimming took 3 bases from V and 5 from J; bases not matched to a gene: 1. The CDR3 is made up of 13 amino acids. The CDR3 here is CASSYSGDNEQFF. The part of the CDR3 DNA that was read is TGTGCCAGCAGCTATAGCGGGGACAATGAG.

This clone was picked up a small number of times. The read ends 3 residues before the CDR3 terminus; that terminus is restored from the germline J gene. The chain is built from TRBV6-1 and TRBJ1-2; TRBD1 is a possible D gene (6 bases). This CDR3 contains 15 residues. Germline assignment: CDR1 MNHNS and CDR2 SASEGT. The sequenced part of the CDR3 DNA is TGTGCCAGCAGTGAAAAGTCTGGGGGCTACAATGAC. Translated: CASSEKSGGYND. The CDR3 reads in full as CASSEKSGGYNDYTF.

This clone was seen many times. The read terminates 3 residues ahead of where the CDR3 ends, so the germline J gene completes it. This chain joins TRBV12-3 or TRBV12-4 and TRBJ1-2; 10 bases match TRBD1. With V trimmed by 5 bases and J by 0 bases, 9 bases remained unmatched. The CDR3 contains 17 residues. The sequenced part of the CDR3 DNA is TGTGCCAGCAGTCACCGGGACAGGGGTTTTTCTAACTATGGC. Encoded protein: CASSHRDRGFSNYG. The whole CDR3 is CASSHRDRGFSNYGYTF.

In its sample, this clone was seen many times. The read ends 3 residues early relative to the CDR3; the germline J gene fills the gap. The V and J genes are TRBV19 and TRBJ2-1, with 12 bases matching TRBD2. V gave up 4 bases and J gave up 8 bases; unmatched junction bases: 12. This CDR3 has 17 residues. CDR1 is LNHDA and CDR2 is SQIVND in the germline V gene (reference sequence). The CDR3 bases that were read are TGTGCCAGTAGTAGATTTTCCGGGACTAGCGGGCTCGATGAG. Protein product: CASSRFSGTSGLDE. The CDR3 in its entirety is CASSRFSGTSGLDEQFF.

Ten or more counts support this clone. The CDR3 is cut off 3 residues early in the read; its end comes from the germline J gene. The chain is built from TRBV6-4 and TRBJ2-3, with 10 bases that match TRBD2. Germline V gene data show CDR1 as MRHNA and CDR2 as SNTAGT. The length of the CDR3 is 13 residues. With V trimmed by 10 bases and J by 1 base, 2 bases remained unmatched. CDR3 sequence: CATGLAGTDTQYF. Incomplete CDR3 DNA: TGTGCCACCGGACTAGCGGGCACAGATACG.

This clone was detected many times. Coverage ceases 3 residues before the CDR3 finishes, and the germline J gene fills in the end. The gene calls are TRBV20-1 and TRBJ2-5; 13 bases are shared with TRBD2. CDR3 length equals 14 residues. V lost 6 bases to trimming and J lost 4 bases; unmatched junction nucleotides: 5. Looked up from germline, CDR1 is DFQATT and CDR2 is SNEGSKA (reference sequence). This CDR3 is CSAGLAGVSETQYF. The sequenced part of the CDR3 DNA is TGCAGTGCCGGACTAGCGGGAGTATCAGAGACC.